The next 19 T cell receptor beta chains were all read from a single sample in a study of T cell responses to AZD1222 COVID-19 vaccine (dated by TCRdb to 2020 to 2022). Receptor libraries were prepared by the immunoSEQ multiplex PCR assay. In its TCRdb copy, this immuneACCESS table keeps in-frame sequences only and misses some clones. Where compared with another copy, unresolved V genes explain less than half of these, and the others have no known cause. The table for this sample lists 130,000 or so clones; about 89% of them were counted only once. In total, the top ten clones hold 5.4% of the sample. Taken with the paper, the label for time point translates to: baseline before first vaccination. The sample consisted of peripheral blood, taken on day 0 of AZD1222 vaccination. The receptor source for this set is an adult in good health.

CDR3 sequence (DNA): TGTGCCATCAGTGGGGACAGGGACAGGCAGCCCCAGCATTTT. Protein sequence: CAISGDRDRQPQHF. The V and J genes are TRBV10-3 and TRBJ1-5, with 9 nucleotides matching TRBD1. With V trimmed by 4 bases and J by 7 bases, 5 bases remained unmatched. CDR1 and CDR2 (germline): ENHRY, SYGVKD. There are 14 residues in the CDR3.

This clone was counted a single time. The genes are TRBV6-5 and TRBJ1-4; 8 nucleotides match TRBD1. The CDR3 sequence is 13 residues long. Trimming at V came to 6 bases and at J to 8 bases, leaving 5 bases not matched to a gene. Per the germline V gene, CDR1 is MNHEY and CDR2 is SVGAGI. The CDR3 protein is CASRPTGGEKLFF. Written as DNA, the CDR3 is TGTGCCAGCAGACCAACAGGGGGGGAAAAACTGTTTTTT.

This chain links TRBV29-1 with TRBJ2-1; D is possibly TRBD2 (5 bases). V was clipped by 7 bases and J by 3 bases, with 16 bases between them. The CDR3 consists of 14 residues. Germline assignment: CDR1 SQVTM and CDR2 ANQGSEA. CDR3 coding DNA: TGCAGCGGGGAACTGCCCGGGGTCTACAATGAGCAGTTCTTC. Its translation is CSGELPGVYNEQFF.

The CDR3 DNA follows: TGTGCCACCAGAGATGTGACAGGGGATAGCAATCAGCCCCAGCATTTT. Residues: CATRDVTGDSNQPQHF. The chain uses TRBV15 and TRBJ1-5; 8 bases map to TRBD1. The CDR3 runs to 16 residues. V was clipped by 6 bases and J by 0 bases; unmatched bases: 7. Looked up from germline, CDR1 is LNHNV and CDR2 is YYDKDF (reference sequence).

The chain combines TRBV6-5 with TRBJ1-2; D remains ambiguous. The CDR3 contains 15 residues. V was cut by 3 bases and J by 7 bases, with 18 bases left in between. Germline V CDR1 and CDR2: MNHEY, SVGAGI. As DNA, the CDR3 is TGTGCCAGCAGTTATATGGGCCCCGGAATTTCTGGCTACACCTTC. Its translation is CASSYMGPGISGYTF.

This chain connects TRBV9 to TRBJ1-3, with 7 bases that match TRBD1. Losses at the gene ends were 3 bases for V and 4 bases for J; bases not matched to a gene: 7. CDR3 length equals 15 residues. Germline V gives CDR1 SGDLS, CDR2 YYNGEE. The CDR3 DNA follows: TGTGCCAGCAGCGCCGACAGGGCCGGAGGAAACACCATATATTTT. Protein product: CASSADRAGGNTIYF.

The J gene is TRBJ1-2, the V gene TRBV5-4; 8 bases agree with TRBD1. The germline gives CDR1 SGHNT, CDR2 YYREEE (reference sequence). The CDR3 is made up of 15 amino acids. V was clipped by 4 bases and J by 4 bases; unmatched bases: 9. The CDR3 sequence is CASSPDRQGPYGYTF. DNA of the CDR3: TGTGCCAGCAGCCCGGACCGACAGGGGCCCTATGGCTACACCTTC.

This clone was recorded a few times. The CDR3 DNA follows: TGTGCCAGCAGCACGGATGGGGGGCGCCCCTATGGCTACACCTTC. This sequence encodes CASSTDGGRPYGYTF. The rearrangement links TRBV5-6 to TRBJ1-2; TRBD1 is a possible D gene (6 bases). Per germline, CDR1 SGHDT and CDR2 YYEEEE. This CDR3 is built from 15 residues. V was shortened by 4 bases and J by 4 bases, with 17 bases between the two germline ends.

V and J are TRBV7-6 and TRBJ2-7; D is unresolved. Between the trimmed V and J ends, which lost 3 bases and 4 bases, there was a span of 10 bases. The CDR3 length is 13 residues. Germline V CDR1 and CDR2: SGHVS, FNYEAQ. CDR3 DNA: TGTGCCAGCAGCTTCGGACGGTCATACGAGCAGTACTTC. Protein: CASSFGRSYEQYF.

CDR3 bases: TGTGCCAGCAGCTCGAACCATCCGGTAATGCTGGGAGGAGCTCAGCCCCAGCATTTT. Residues: CASSSNHPVMLGGAQPQHF. The chain couples TRBV5-5 to TRBJ1-5; D not certain. The germline V gene encodes CDR1 SGHKS and CDR2 YYEKEE (reference sequence). V lost 3 bases to trimming and J lost 6 bases, with 28 bases between them. The CDR3 consists of 19 residues. Full variable domain (missing parts from reference TRBV5-5 and TRBJ1-5): DAGVTQSPTHLIKTRGQQVTLRCSPISGHKSVSWYQQVLGQGPQFIFQYYEKEERGRGNFPDRFSARQFPNYSSELNVNALLLGDSALYLCASSSNHPVMLGGAQPQHFGDGTRLSIL.

The CDR3 DNA is TGTGCCAGCAGCCAAGTTGGCCTAGCGGGTCTTTGGAAAGAGACCCAGTACTTC. Amino acid sequence: CASSQVGLAGLWKETQYF. The V gene is TRBV3-1 (or the pseudogene TRBV3-2), the J gene TRBJ2-5; 8 nucleotides line up with TRBD2. CDR1 and CDR2 from the germline V gene are LGHDT and YNNKEL (reference sequence). Trimming removed 1 base from V and 3 bases from J; junction bases left unmatched: 13. The CDR3 runs to 18 residues.

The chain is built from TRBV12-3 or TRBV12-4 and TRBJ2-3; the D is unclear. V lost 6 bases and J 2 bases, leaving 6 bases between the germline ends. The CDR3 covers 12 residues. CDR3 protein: CASRAITDTQYF. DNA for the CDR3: TGTGCCAGCAGGGCTATCACAGATACGCAGTATTTT.

The CDR3 nucleotides are TGTGCCAGCAGCGTCGGGACTAGCGAGATCTACGAGCAGTACTTC. This gives the protein CASSVGTSEIYEQYF. The chain has TRBV9 and TRBJ2-7; TRBD2 matches 10 bases. Germline CDR1 is SGDLS and CDR2 is YYNGEE. The J segment lost 3 bases and the V segment lost 2 bases, leaving 5 bases of the junction unmatched. CDR3 length equals 15 residues.

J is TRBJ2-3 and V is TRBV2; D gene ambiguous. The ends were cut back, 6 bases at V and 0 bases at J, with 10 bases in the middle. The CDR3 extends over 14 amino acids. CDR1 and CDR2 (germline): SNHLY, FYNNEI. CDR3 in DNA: TGTGCCAGCAGGGGTGCACTCAGCACAGATACGCAGTATTTT. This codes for CASRGALSTDTQYF.

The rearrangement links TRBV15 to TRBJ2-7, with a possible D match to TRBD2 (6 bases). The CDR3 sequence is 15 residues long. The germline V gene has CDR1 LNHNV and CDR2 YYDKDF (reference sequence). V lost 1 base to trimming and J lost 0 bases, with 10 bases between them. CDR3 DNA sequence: TGTGCCACCAGCAGAGTTGGGCGGGACTCCTACGAGCAGTACTTC. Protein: CATSRVGRDSYEQYF.

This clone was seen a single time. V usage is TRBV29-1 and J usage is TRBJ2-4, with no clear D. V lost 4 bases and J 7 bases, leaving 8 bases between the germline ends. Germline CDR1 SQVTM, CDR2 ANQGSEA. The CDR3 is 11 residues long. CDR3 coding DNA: TGCAGCGTTGTGAAGGGCAACATTCAGTACTTC. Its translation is CSVVKGNIQYF. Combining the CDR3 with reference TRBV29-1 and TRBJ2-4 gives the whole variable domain SAVISQKPSRDICQRGTSLTIQCQVDSQVTMMFWYRQQPGQSLTLIATANQGSEATYESGFVIDKFPISRPNLTFSTLTVSNMSPEDSSIYLCSVVKGNIQYFGAGTRLSVL.

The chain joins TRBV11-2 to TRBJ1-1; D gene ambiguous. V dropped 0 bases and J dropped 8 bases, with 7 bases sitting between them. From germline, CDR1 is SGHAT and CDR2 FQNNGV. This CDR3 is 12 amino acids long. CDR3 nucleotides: TGTGCCAGCAGCTTAGAGCAGGCCGAAGCTTTCTTT. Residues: CASSLEQAEAFF.

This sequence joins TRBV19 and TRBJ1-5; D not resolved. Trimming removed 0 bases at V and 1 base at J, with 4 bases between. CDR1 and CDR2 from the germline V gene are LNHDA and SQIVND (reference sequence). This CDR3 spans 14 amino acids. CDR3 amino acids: CASSIERSNQPQHF. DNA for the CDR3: TGTGCCAGTAGTATAGAGAGAAGCAATCAGCCCCAGCATTTT.

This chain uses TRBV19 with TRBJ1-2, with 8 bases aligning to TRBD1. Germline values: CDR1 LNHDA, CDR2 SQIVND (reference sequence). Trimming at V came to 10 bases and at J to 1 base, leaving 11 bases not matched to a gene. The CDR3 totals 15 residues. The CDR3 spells CATSSGTGLNYGYTF. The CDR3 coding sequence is TGTGCCACCTCGTCCGGGACAGGCCTTAACTATGGCTACACCTTC.